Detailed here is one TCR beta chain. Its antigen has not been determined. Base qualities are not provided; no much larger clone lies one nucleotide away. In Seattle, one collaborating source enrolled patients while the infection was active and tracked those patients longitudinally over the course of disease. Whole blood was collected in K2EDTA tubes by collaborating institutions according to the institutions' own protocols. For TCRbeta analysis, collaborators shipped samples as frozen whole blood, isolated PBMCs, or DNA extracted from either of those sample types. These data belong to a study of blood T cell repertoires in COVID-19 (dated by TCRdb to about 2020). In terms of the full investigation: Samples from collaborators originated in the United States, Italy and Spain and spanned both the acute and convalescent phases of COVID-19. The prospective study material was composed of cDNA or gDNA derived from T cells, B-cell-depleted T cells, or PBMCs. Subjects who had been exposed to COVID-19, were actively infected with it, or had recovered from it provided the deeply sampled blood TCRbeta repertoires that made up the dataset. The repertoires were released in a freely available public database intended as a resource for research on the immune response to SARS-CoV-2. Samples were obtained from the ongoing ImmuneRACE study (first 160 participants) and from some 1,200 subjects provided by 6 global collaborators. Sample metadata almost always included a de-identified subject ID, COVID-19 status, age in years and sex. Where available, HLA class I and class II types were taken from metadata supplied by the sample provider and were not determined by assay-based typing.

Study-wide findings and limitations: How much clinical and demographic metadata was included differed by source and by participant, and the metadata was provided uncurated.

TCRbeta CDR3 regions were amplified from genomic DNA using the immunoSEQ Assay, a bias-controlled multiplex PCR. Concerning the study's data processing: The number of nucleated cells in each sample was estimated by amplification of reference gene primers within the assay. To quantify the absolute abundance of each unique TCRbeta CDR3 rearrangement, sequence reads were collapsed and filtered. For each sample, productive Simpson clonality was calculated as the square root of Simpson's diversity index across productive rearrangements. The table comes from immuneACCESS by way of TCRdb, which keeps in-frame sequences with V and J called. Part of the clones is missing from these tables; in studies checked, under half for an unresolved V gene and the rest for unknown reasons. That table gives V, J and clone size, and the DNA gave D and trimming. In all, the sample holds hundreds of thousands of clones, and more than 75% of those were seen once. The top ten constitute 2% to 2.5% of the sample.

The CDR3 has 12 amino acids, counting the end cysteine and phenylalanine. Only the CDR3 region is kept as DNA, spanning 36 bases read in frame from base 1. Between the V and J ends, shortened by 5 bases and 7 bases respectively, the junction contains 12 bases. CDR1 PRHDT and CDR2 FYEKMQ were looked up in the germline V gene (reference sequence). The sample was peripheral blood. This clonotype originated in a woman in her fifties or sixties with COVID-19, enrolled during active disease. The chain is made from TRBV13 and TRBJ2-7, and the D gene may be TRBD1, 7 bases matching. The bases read TGTGCCAGCAGCGTACAGGGGAGGGAGCAGTACTTC. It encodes CASSVQGREQYF.